The 32 T cell receptor beta chains presented below share a single source sample, sequenced in a study of blood T cell repertoires in COVID-19. Clones were sequenced by immunoSEQ multiplex PCR, and TCRdb holds only the in-frame ones, with some missing. The sample gives roughly 46,000 clones, roughly 86% of which show up once; approximately 3% is in the top ten. The source material was PBMCs or T cells enriched from blood (not recorded which). The receptors derive from a woman aged 50 to 60 who had recovered from COVID-19.

This rearrangement joins TRBV24-1 to TRBJ2-3; 7 nucleotides align to TRBD1. V was pared by 5 bases and J by 0 bases, with 10 bases of the junction left unmatched. This CDR3 region has 17 residues. Looked up from germline, CDR1 is KGHDR and CDR2 is SFDVKD. CDR3 loop: CATSGLYGTASTDTQYF. The CDR3, as DNA: TGTGCCACCAGTGGCCTCTATGGGACAGCTAGCACAGATACGCAGTATTTT.

The chain uses TRBV7-2 and TRBJ1-3; TRBD1 matches 7 bases. The V gene end was trimmed by 4 bases and the J gene end by 4 bases; junction bases not matched to a gene: 7. The length of the CDR3 is 15 residues. Germline V gene sequence: CDR1 SGHTA, CDR2 FQGNSA. The CDR3: CASSSETGYGNTIYF. The CDR3 nucleotides read TGTGCCAGCAGCTCCGAGACAGGGTACGGAAACACCATATATTTT.

The chain employs TRBV7-9 and TRBJ1-2, with D unclear. V lost 2 bases and J 2 bases, leaving 6 bases between the germline ends. Germline loops: CDR1 SEHNR, CDR2 FQNEAQ (reference sequence). This CDR3 has 13 residues. CDR3 sequence reads: CASSLSVNYGYTF. CDR3 DNA sequence: TGTGCCAGCAGCTTATCTGTCAACTATGGCTACACCTTC.

This rearrangement joins TRBV15 to TRBJ2-7; maybe TRBD1 (6 bases). Germline-derived CDR1 and CDR2 are LNHNV and YYDKDF (reference sequence). The CDR3 spans 14 residues. Trimming removed 2 bases at V and 0 bases at J, with 8 bases between. CDR3 loop: CATSRNRDSYEQYF. CDR3 DNA sequence: TGTGCCACCAGCAGAAACAGGGACTCCTACGAGCAGTACTTC.

The table lists this clone with a few counts. This chain joins TRBV10-3 and TRBJ2-1, with a possible D match to TRBD1 (5 bases). Germline V gene lookup returns CDR1 ENHRY and CDR2 SYGVKD. The CDR3 covers 13 residues. Trimming left V 3 bases short and J 4 bases short, with 7 bases between. CDR3 nucleotide sequence: TGTGCCATCAGTGAACGACAGTACAATGAGCAGTTCTTC. It codes for CAISERQYNEQFF.

This clone was picked up a small number of times. The V and J genes are TRBV4-1 and TRBJ1-1; TRBD1 matches at 7 bases. This CDR3 comprises 15 residues. The V segment lost 5 bases and the J segment 6 bases; nucleotides outside the gene matches: 12. The germline V gene has CDR1 MGHRA and CDR2 YSYEKL. The CDR3 nucleotides read TGCGCCAGCAGCGAAACAGGGGCGGGGGGCCCTGAAGCTTTCTTT. Translating it yields CASSETGAGGPEAFF.

CDR3 sequence: CASSFPLTGGTKNIQYF. CDR3 DNA sequence: TGTGCCAGCAGTTTTCCCCTAACAGGGGGAACCAAAAACATTCAGTACTTC. V and J are TRBV6-2 or TRBV6-3 and TRBJ2-4; 8 bases are shared with TRBD1. This CDR3 comprises 17 residues. J lost 2 bases, V lost 4 bases, and 10 bases had no gene match. Germline V CDR1 and CDR2: MNHEY, SVGEGT.

The V gene is TRBV19, the J gene TRBJ1-1, with 12 bases that match TRBD1. The CDR3 is 16 amino acids. V dropped 7 bases and J dropped 5; count of bases not matched to a gene: 11. Germline CDR1 is LNHDA and CDR2 is SQIVND (reference sequence). DNA for the CDR3: TGTGCCAGTATGGGACAGGGGGCGATTGAGGTTACTGAAGCTTTCTTT. It translates to CASMGQGAIEVTEAFF.

A single count supports this clone. The J gene is TRBJ2-7, the V gene TRBV2; 14 bases are a match to TRBD2. Losses at the gene ends were 6 bases for V and 8 bases for J; bases not matched to a gene: 6. The CDR3 consists of 14 residues. Per germline, CDR1 SNHLY and CDR2 FYNNEI. CDR3 amino acids: CASRPGLAGAKQYF. CDR3 coding DNA: TGTGCCAGCAGACCGGGACTAGCGGGAGCCAAGCAGTACTTC. Full variable domain (remainder filled in from reference TRBV2 and TRBJ2-7): EPEVTQTPSHQVTQMGQEVILRCVPISNHLYFYWYRQILGQKVEFLVSFYNNEISEKSEIFDDQFSVERPDGSNFTLKIRSTKLEDSAMYFCASRPGLAGAKQYFGPGTRLTVT.

This chain uses TRBV27 with TRBJ1-5; D is undetermined. CDR3 size: 15 residues. The germline gives CDR1 MNHEY, CDR2 SMNVEV (reference sequence). The germline V and J ends were trimmed by 5 bases and 0 bases, with 11 bases remaining between them. The CDR3 coding sequence is TGTGCCAGCAGTCTCAGGTTTGATAGCAATCAGCCCCAGCATTTT. Its protein is CASSLRFDSNQPQHF.

The V and J genes are TRBV11-2 and TRBJ2-5, with TRBD2 matching 8 bases. Germline CDR1 reads SGHAT; CDR2 reads FQNNGV. V gave up 5 bases and J gave up 4 bases; unmatched junction bases: 6. The CDR3 has 14 amino acids. CDR3 residues: CASSPTTSVETQYF. The CDR3 DNA follows: TGTGCCAGCAGCCCGACGACTAGCGTAGAGACCCAGTACTTC.

The J gene is TRBJ1-4, the V gene TRBV7-8, with TRBD1 as a possible D gene (5 bases). Germline CDR1 is SGHVS and CDR2 is FQNEAQ. The length of the CDR3 is 15 residues. Trimming pared 5 bases from V and 10 bases from J, leaving 20 bases between. The CDR3 protein is CASSPAGGRTLKLFF. For the CDR3, the DNA is TGTGCCAGCAGCCCAGCGGGGGGGAGGACGCTAAAACTGTTTTTT.

This sequence joins TRBV6-6 and TRBJ1-2, with D perhaps matching TRBD1 (6 bases). The CDR3 runs 15 residues. CDR1 MNHNY and CDR2 SVGAGI come from the germline V gene (reference sequence). V lost 6 bases, J lost 4 bases, and 18 bases lay in between. The CDR3 is CASSRPGQTIYGYTF. As DNA, the CDR3 is TGTGCCAGCAGCCGACCCGGACAGACGATCTATGGCTACACCTTC.

The chain links TRBV6-5 to TRBJ1-6; D is possibly TRBD1 (5 bases). The CDR3 covers 14 residues. The V and J ends lost 5 bases and 5 bases respectively, with 10 bases between them. Germline lookup yields CDR1 MNHEY and CDR2 SVGAGI. CDR3 bases: TGTGCCAGCAGTCCCCCAGGGAATAATTCACCCCTCCACTTT. Translating it yields CASSPPGNNSPLHF.

The chain joins TRBV11-2 to TRBJ1-6; D gene ambiguous. The germline gives CDR1 SGHAT, CDR2 FQNNGV. Between the trimmed V and J ends, which lost 1 base and 7 bases, there was a span of 14 bases. CDR3 length: 16 amino acids. The CDR3 protein is CASSLGPGYLNSPLHF. CDR3 bases: TGTGCCAGCAGCTTAGGCCCGGGATACCTGAATTCACCCCTCCACTTT.

The chain links TRBV11-2 to TRBJ2-7; 7 nucleotides match TRBD2. The CDR3 covers 11 residues. Looked up from germline, CDR1 is SGHAT and CDR2 is FQNNGV. V was clipped by 5 bases and J by 6 bases; unmatched bases: 1. CDR3 DNA sequence: TGTGCCAGCAGCCGCGGGGGCGAGCAGTACTTC. Residues: CASSRGGEQYF.

This sequence joins TRBV15 and TRBJ2-5, with TRBD2 matching over 7 bases. Per germline, CDR1 LNHNV and CDR2 YYDKDF (reference sequence). The length of the CDR3 is 16 residues. Trimming cost V 3 bases and J 3 bases; bases outside gene matches: 10. This CDR3 reads CATSRAPGTTKETQYF. CDR3 DNA sequence: TGTGCCACCAGCAGGGCGCCCGGGACTACCAAAGAGACCCAGTACTTC.

The rearrangement links TRBV2 to TRBJ1-5, with D perhaps matching TRBD1 (6 bases). Germline CDR1 is SNHLY and CDR2 is FYNNEI. The CDR3 is 14 residues long. V lost 4 bases to trimming and J lost 2 bases, with 9 bases between them. DNA for the CDR3: TGTGCCAGCAGTGGAGGACAGCGCAATCAGCCCCAGCATTTT. It encodes CASSGGQRNQPQHF. Drawing the rest from reference TRBV2 and TRBJ1-5, the complete variable domain is EPEVTQTPSHQVTQMGQEVILRCVPISNHLYFYWYRQILGQKVEFLVSFYNNEISEKSEIFDDQFSVERPDGSNFTLKIRSTKLEDSAMYFCASSGGQRNQPQHFGDGTRLSIL.

The chain couples TRBV27 to TRBJ2-7, with unresolved D. The CDR3 totals 11 residues. Germline values: CDR1 MNHEY, CDR2 SMNVEV (reference sequence). The V gene lost 10 bases and the J gene lost 0 bases, with 7 bases spanning the gap. DNA for the CDR3: TGTGCCACTCGTTTCTCCTACGAGCAGTACTTC. Translated, it gives CATRFSYEQYF.

This chain uses TRBV18 with TRBJ2-7; D is perhaps TRBD1 (6 bases). CDR3 length equals 14 residues. Germline V gene sequence: CDR1 KGHSH, CDR2 LQKENI. V was pared by 3 bases and J by 2 bases, with 11 bases between. CDR3 residues: CASSPTGRAYEQYF. CDR3 nucleotide sequence: TGTGCCAGCTCACCGACAGGTCGGGCCTACGAGCAGTACTTC. Drawing the rest from reference TRBV18 and TRBJ2-7, the complete variable domain is NAGVMQNPRHLVRRRGQEARLRCSPMKGHSHVYWYRQLPEEGLKFMVYLQKENIIDESGMPKERFSAEFPKEGPSILRIQQVVRGDSAAYFCASSPTGRAYEQYFGPGTRLTVT.

The chain employs TRBV28 and TRBJ1-4; no clear D. The CDR3 covers 15 residues. Deletions cut 4 bases from V and 2 bases from J, with 11 bases between. Per the germline V gene, CDR1 is MDHEN and CDR2 is SYDVKM. The DNA for the CDR3 is TGTGCCAGCAGTTACCGAGGGCGGACTAATGAAAAACTGTTTTTT. This sequence encodes CASSYRGRTNEKLFF. The whole variable domain, filled in from reference TRBV28 and TRBJ1-4, reads DVKVTQSSRYLVKRTGEKVFLECVQDMDHENMFWYRQDPGLGLRLIYFSYDVKMKEKGDIPEGYSVSREKKERFSLILESASTNQTSMYLCASSYRGRTNEKLFFGSGTQLSVL.

The chain recombines TRBV28 with TRBJ1-6, with 9 positions matching TRBD1. The CDR3 runs 16 residues. Trimming took 6 bases from V and 8 from J; bases not matched to a gene: 11. Germline V CDR1 and CDR2: MDHEN, SYDVKM. The DNA of the CDR3 is TGTGCCAGCAGGGATTGGGACAGGGAGCAAGATTCACCCCTCCACTTT. Encoded protein: CASRDWDREQDSPLHF.

The chain recombines TRBV2 with TRBJ2-1; the match to TRBD1 covers 9 bases. Trimming took 7 bases from V and 4 from J; bases not matched to a gene: 8. The CDR3 spans 15 residues. Per germline, CDR1 SNHLY and CDR2 FYNNEI. This CDR3 reads CASKGDRARYNEQFF. CDR3 DNA sequence: TGTGCCAGCAAAGGGGACAGGGCCCGATACAATGAGCAGTTCTTC.

The chain joins TRBV7-2 to TRBJ2-3; D gene unclear. V lost 4 bases and J 3 bases, leaving 5 bases between the germline ends. Germline V CDR1 and CDR2: SGHTA, FQGNSA. There are 12 residues in the CDR3. The CDR3: CASSSFTDTQYF. Here the CDR3 DNA reads TGTGCCAGCAGCTCTTTTACAGATACGCAGTATTTT.

CDR3 sequence reads: CASSYLPGTGAKNIQYF. The CDR3 DNA follows: TGCGCCAGCAGCTACCTACCAGGGACAGGGGCTAAAAACATTCAGTACTTC. J is TRBJ2-4 and V is TRBV5-1; the match to TRBD1 covers 10 bases. The V and J ends lost 3 bases and 4 bases, in that order; junction bases with no gene match: 10. This CDR3 comprises 17 residues. Germline V gives CDR1 SGHRS, CDR2 YFSETQ.

The rearrangement joins TRBV30 to TRBJ1-2; D might be TRBD1 (6 bases). The V gene's germline CDR1 is GTSNPN and CDR2 SVGIG (reference sequence). With 2 bases removed from V and 5 bases from J, the gap between germline ends came to 12 bases. The CDR3 loop spans 13 amino acids. The CDR3 loop reads CAWSPQGSYGYTF. The CDR3 coding sequence is TGTGCCTGGAGTCCCCAGGGGTCTTATGGCTACACCTTC.

The rearrangement links TRBV7-9 to TRBJ1-1; 8 bases are a match to TRBD1. With 4 bases clipped from V and 3 bases from J, the junction kept 1 base outside the gene matches. Germline CDR1 is SEHNR and CDR2 is FQNEAQ (reference sequence). This CDR3 is built from 13 residues. This chain's CDR3 is CASSSQGDTEAFF. In DNA, the CDR3 is TGTGCCAGCAGCTCACAGGGGGACACTGAAGCTTTCTTT.

The V call is TRBV27, the J call TRBJ1-1, with unresolved D. V shed 5 bases and J shed 1 base, with 20 bases lying between them. This CDR3 spans 17 amino acids. Germline loops: CDR1 MNHEY, CDR2 SMNVEV (reference sequence). CDR3 loop: CASSRLPGSVANTEAFF. CDR3 nucleotides: TGTGCCAGCAGTCGCTTACCGGGATCCGTCGCGAACACTGAAGCTTTCTTT.

J is TRBJ2-7 and V is TRBV2; 9 nucleotides line up with TRBD1. CDR1 SNHLY and CDR2 FYNNEI come from the germline V gene. Unmatched junction bases numbered 4, after V lost 6 bases and J lost 1 base. This CDR3 has 14 residues. In DNA form, the CDR3 reads TGTGCCAGCAGGACGACAGGGGGTTCCTACGAGCAGTACTTC. It codes for CASRTTGGSYEQYF.

This chain connects TRBV28 to TRBJ1-5; TRBD1 is a possible D gene (6 bases). The CDR3 is 15 residues long. V was clipped by 5 bases and J by 6 bases, with 17 bases between them. CDR1 MDHEN and CDR2 SYDVKM come from the germline V gene. In nucleotides, the CDR3 is TGTGCCAGCAGTCCCCCAGGAGGGGGGGGTCAGCCCCAGCATTTT. Protein product: CASSPPGGGGQPQHF.

The rearrangement links TRBV2 to TRBJ2-2; 7 positions match TRBD1. From germline, CDR1 is SNHLY and CDR2 FYNNEI. The CDR3 spans 16 residues. V was pared by 4 bases and J by 0 bases, with 5 bases of the junction left unmatched. The CDR3 bases are TGTGCCAGCAGTGGGGCCCAGGGGGCGAACACCGGGGAGCTGTTTTTT. It translates to CASSGAQGANTGELFF. Combining the CDR3 with reference TRBV2 and TRBJ2-2 gives the whole variable domain EPEVTQTPSHQVTQMGQEVILRCVPISNHLYFYWYRQILGQKVEFLVSFYNNEISEKSEIFDDQFSVERPDGSNFTLKIRSTKLEDSAMYFCASSGAQGANTGELFFGEGSRLTVL.

The genes are TRBV18 and TRBJ2-7, with 12 bases lining up with TRBD1. This CDR3 is 15 amino acids long. The germline CDR1 and CDR2 sequences are KGHSH and LQKENI. J gave up 2 bases and V 3 bases, and 2 bases lay outside the gene matches. CDR3 coding DNA: TGTGCCAGCTCACCGGGACAGGGGGCCGCCTACGAGCAGTACTTC. Its protein is CASSPGQGAAYEQYF.